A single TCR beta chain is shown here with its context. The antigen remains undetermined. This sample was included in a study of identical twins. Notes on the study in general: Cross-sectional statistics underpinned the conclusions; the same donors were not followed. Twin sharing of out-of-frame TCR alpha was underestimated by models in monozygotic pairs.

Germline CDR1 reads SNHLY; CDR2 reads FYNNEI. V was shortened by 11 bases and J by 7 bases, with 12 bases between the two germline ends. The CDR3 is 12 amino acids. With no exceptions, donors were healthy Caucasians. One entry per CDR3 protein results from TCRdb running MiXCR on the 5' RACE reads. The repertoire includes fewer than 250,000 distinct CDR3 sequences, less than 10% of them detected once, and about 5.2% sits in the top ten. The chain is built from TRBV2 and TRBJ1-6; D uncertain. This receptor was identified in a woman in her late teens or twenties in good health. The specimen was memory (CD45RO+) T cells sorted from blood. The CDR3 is CAGGRQNSPLHF. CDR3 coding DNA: TGTGCCGGCGGCCGGCAGAATTCACCCCTCCACTTT.